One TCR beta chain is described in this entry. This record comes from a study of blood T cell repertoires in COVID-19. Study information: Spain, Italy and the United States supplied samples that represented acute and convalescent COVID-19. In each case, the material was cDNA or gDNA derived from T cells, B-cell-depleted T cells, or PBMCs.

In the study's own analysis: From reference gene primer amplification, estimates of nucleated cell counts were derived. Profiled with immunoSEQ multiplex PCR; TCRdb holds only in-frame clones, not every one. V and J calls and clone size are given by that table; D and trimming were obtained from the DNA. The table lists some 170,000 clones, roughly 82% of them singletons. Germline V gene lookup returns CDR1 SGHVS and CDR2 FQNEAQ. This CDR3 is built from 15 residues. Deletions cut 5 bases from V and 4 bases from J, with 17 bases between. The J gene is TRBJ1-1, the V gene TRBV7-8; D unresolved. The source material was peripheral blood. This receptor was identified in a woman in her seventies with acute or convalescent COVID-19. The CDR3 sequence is CASSPRELSSTEAFF. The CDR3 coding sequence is TGTGCCAGCAGCCCACGGGAATTGAGTTCCACTGAAGCTTTCTTT. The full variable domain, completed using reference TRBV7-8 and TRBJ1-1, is GAGVSQSPRYKVAKRGQDVALRCDPISGHVSLFWYQQALGQGPEFLTYFQNEAQLDKSGLPSDRFFAERPEGSVSTLKIQRTQQEDSAVYLCASSPRELSSTEAFFGQGTRLTVV.